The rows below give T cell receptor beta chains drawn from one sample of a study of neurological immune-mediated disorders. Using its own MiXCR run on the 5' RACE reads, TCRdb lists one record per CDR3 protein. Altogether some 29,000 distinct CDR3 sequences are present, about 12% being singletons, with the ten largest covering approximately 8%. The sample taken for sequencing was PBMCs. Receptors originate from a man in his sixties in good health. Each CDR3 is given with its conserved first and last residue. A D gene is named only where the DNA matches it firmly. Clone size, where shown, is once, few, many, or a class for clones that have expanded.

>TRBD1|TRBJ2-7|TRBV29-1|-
TGCAGCGCAACCGGGACAGGGGGGTCCTACGAGCAGTACTTC
CSATGTGGSYEQYF
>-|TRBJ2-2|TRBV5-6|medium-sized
TGTGCCAGCAGAACGACAGGAGCGAACACCGGGGAGCTGTTTTTT
CASRTTGANTGELFF
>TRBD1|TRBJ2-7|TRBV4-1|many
TGCGCCAGCAGCCAAGATCTGCCGGACAGGGGTCTCTACGAGCAGTACTTC
CASSQDLPDRGLYEQYF
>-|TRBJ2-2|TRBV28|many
TGTGCCAGCAGTTTGGCCACCGGGGAGCTGTTTTTT
CASSLATGELFF
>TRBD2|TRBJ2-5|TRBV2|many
TGTGCCAGCAGTGCGGGGGGAGAGACCCAGTACTTC
CASSAGGETQYF
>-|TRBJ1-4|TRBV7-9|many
TGTGCCAGCAGACCGCGGACTGAAAATGAAAAACTGTTTTTT
CASRPRTENEKLFF
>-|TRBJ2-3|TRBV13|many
TGTGCCAGCAGCTCTACGGCACAAACAGATACGCAGTATTTT
CASSSTAQTDTQYF
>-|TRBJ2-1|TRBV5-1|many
TGCGCCAGCAGCGCGGCTTGGCGGCTCGAGGAGCAGTTCTTC
CASSAAWRLEEQFF
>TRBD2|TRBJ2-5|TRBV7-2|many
TGTGCCAGCAGCTCTAGCGGGCCCCAAGAGACCCAGTACTTC
CASSSSGPQETQYF
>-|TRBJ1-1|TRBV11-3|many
TGTGCCAGCACAGGAGGGGACGGGGGACAACGTCGGCAAATGAACACTGAAGCTTTCTTT
CASTGGDGGQRRQMNTEAFF
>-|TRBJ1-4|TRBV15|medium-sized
TGTGCCACCAGCGTCAGGACATTCTCGATTAATGAAAAACTGTTTTTT
CATSVRTFSINEKLFF
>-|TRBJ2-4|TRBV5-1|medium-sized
TGCGCCAGCAGCTACGGGGGATTCAGGGACATTCAGTACTTC
CASSYGGFRDIQYF